The next 3 T cell receptor beta chains were all read from a single sample in a study of shared clonotypes between healthy human individuals. Using immunoSEQ multiplex PCR, the repertoire was profiled, and TCRdb retains in-frame clones only, with some absent. The table shows approximately 1.5 million clones, with around 98.5% occurring only once. Material: naive CD4+ T cells sorted from blood. Subset described: CD45RA+ positively selected. The receptor set was obtained from a man aged 25 to 45 in good health.

The chain recombines TRBV28 with TRBJ2-1, with D possibly TRBD1 on 6 matching bases. Trimming pared 0 bases from V and 3 bases from J, leaving 12 bases between. The V gene's germline CDR1 is MDHEN and CDR2 SYDVKM. The CDR3 contains 16 residues. For the CDR3, the DNA is TGTGCCAGCAGTTTATGGGGGACAATTGACTACAATGAGCAGTTCTTC. It is translated as CASSLWGTIDYNEQFF.

CDR3: CASSNRVNEQFF. In DNA, the CDR3 is TGTGCCAGCAGTAACAGGGTTAATGAGCAGTTCTTC. The chain couples TRBV6-6 to TRBJ2-1, with D possibly TRBD1 on 6 matching bases. The V end lost 5 bases, the J end lost 7 bases, and 9 bases lay between the germline ends. CDR3 size: 12 residues. CDR1 is MNHNY and CDR2 is SVGAGI in the germline V gene (reference sequence).

Of note for this clone: The same CDR3 also results from other DNA sequences found in this sample. The genes are TRBV28 and TRBJ1-4, with 7 bases fitting TRBD1. The junction had 5 bases not matched to a gene; V was cut back by 5 bases and J by 2 bases. This CDR3 is 15 amino acids long. Germline V gene data show CDR1 as MDHEN and CDR2 as SYDVKM. DNA of the CDR3: TGTGCCAGCAGTCTACGAGGGGGCACTAATGAAAAACTGTTTTTT. This translates into CASSLRGGTNEKLFF.